This is a list of T cell receptor beta chains from one sample in a study of blood T cell repertoires in COVID-19. TCRdb's copy holds only in-frame clones and misses some; the assay was immunoSEQ multiplex PCR. The table lists a few hundred thousand clones, approximately 83% of them singletons. The sequenced material came from peripheral blood. Receptors originate from a woman aged 30 to 39 who had recovered from COVID-19. Both conserved end residues are part of each CDR3. The order of the fields is CDR3 length, D gene, J gene, V gene, clone size, CDR3 DNA, CDR3 protein. D genes are given only for firm matches. For some rows the clone size is stated as once, few or many, or as a class when expanded; others skip it.

length: 11
D: NA
J: TRBJ2-3
V: TRBV6-5
size: NA
DNA: TGTGCCAGCAGTACTCGAGATACGCAGTATTTT
CDR3: CASSTRDTQYF

length: 14
D: NA
J: TRBJ2-5
V: TRBV5-4
size: once
DNA: TGTGCCAGCAGCTTGTCAGTGACAGAAGAGACCCAGTACTTC
CDR3: CASSLSVTEETQYF

length: 13
D: NA
J: TRBJ1-4
V: TRBV6-5
size: once
DNA: TGTGCCAGCTACGACATGAATAATGAAAAACTGTTTTTT
CDR3: CASYDMNNEKLFF

length: 14
D: NA
J: TRBJ2-7
V: TRBV27
size: NA
DNA: TGTGCCAGCAGTTTACTTCCTCTTTCGAGAGAGCAGTACTTC
CDR3: CASSLLPLSREQYF

length: 15
D: NA
J: TRBJ1-2
V: TRBV10-3
size: NA
DNA: TGTGCCATCAGTGCGCCCTCCAGGGTTTACTATGGCTACACCTTC
CDR3: CAISAPSRVYYGYTF

length: 14
D: TRBD1
J: TRBJ1-6
V: TRBV27
size: NA
DNA: TGTGCCAGCAGGCGGGACAGGGAGAATTCACCCCTCCACTTT
CDR3: CASRRDRENSPLHF

length: 14
D: TRBD1
J: TRBJ1-3
V: TRBV30
size: NA
DNA: TGTGCCTGGGGACAGGGCGACTCTGGAAACACCATATATTTT
CDR3: CAWGQGDSGNTIYF

length: 16
D: TRBD2
J: TRBJ2-5
V: TRBV7-2
size: once
DNA: TGTGCCAGCAGCTTAGATACTAGCGGGGCCCGGGAGACCCAGTACTTC
CDR3: CASSLDTSGARETQYF

length: 12
D: NA
J: TRBJ1-5
V: TRBV6-1
size: few
DNA: TGTGCCAGCAGTGATCGGAATCAGCCCCAGCATTTT
CDR3: CASSDRNQPQHF

length: 13
D: NA
J: TRBJ2-5
V: TRBV11-2
size: NA
DNA: TGTGCCAGCAGCACGGGACTCCACGAGACCCAGTACTTC
CDR3: CASSTGLHETQYF

length: 13
D: NA
J: TRBJ1-6
V: TRBV6-5
size: NA
DNA: TGTGCCAGCAGCCGGACAGTGAATTCACCCCTCCACTTT
CDR3: CASSRTVNSPLHF

length: 15
D: TRBD2
J: TRBJ2-7
V: TRBV19
size: NA
DNA: TGTGCCAGTAGTATCATTAGCGGGAGCTCCTACGAGCAGTACTTC
CDR3: CASSIISGSSYEQYF

length: 13
D: NA
J: TRBJ2-5
V: TRBV4-1
size: NA
DNA: TGCGCCAGCAGCCGGGGGGTGTTAGAGACCCAGTACTTC
CDR3: CASSRGVLETQYF

length: 14
D: NA
J: TRBJ1-5
V: TRBV29-1
size: NA
DNA: TGCAGCGTTGCGACAAGTTATAGCAATCAGCCCCAGCATTTT
CDR3: CSVATSYSNQPQHF

length: 16
D: TRBD2
J: TRBJ2-1
V: TRBV5-4
size: NA
DNA: TGTGCCAGCAGCGCCAAAGCGGGGAGCTCCTACAATGAGCAGTTCTTC
CDR3: CASSAKAGSSYNEQFF

length: 17
D: NA
J: TRBJ1-5
V: TRBV4-1
size: many
DNA: TGCGCCAGCAGCCAAGTAGATTTGGGACTGATCAATCAGCCCCAGCATTTT
CDR3: CASSQVDLGLINQPQHF

length: 12
D: NA
J: TRBJ2-1
V: TRBV18
size: NA
DNA: TGTGCCAGCTCACCATCGGGCAATGAGCAGTTCTTC
CDR3: CASSPSGNEQFF

length: 17
D: NA
J: TRBJ2-6
V: TRBV9
size: NA
DNA: TGTGCCAGCAGCCCCCTGGGACTTCTCTCTGGGGCCAACGTCCTGACTTTC
CDR3: CASSPLGLLSGANVLTF

length: 14
D: TRBD1
J: TRBJ2-5
V: TRBV6-2/TRBV6-3
size: NA
DNA: TGTGCCAGCCGCCCGGACAGGGTTAAAGAGACCCAGTACTTC
CDR3: CASRPDRVKETQYF

length: 16
D: TRBD1
J: TRBJ1-5
V: TRBV7-2
size: NA
DNA: TGTGCCAGCAGCCCTCGGACAGGGCCTCGCAATCAGCCCCAGCATTTT
CDR3: CASSPRTGPRNQPQHF

length: 16
D: TRBD1
J: TRBJ2-7
V: TRBV5-5
size: once
DNA: TGTGCCAGCAGCTTGTGGTATGGGACAGGGTCCTACGAGCAGTACTTC
CDR3: CASSLWYGTGSYEQYF

length: 15
D: NA
J: TRBJ1-6
V: TRBV2
size: once
DNA: TGTGCCAGCAGCCCCCGGGACAACCGTTATTCACCCCTCCACTTT
CDR3: CASSPRDNRYSPLHF

length: 15
D: TRBD2
J: TRBJ2-1
V: TRBV19
size: NA
DNA: TGTGCCAGTAGCCCTTGGGAGGGGTCATACAATGAGCAGTTCTTC
CDR3: CASSPWEGSYNEQFF

length: 15
D: NA
J: TRBJ2-2
V: TRBV21-1
size: once
DNA: TGTGCCAGCAGCAAAGAAGGCGAGGGCGCCGGGGAGCTGTTTTTT
CDR3: CASSKEGEGAGELFF

length: 14
D: NA
J: TRBJ1-2
V: TRBV18
size: NA
DNA: TGTGCCAGCTCAAGCCCTCCCAATAACTATGGCTACACCTTC
CDR3: CASSSPPNNYGYTF

length: 15
D: TRBD1
J: TRBJ2-7
V: TRBV24-1
size: NA
DNA: TGTGCCACCAGTGATCCCGGGACAGGGGACTACGAGCAGTACTTC
CDR3: CATSDPGTGDYEQYF

length: 15
D: NA
J: TRBJ2-3
V: TRBV9
size: NA
DNA: TGTGCCAGCAGCGTTGGCGGGGCGAGGACAGATACGCAGTATTTT
CDR3: CASSVGGARTDTQYF

length: 15
D: NA
J: TRBJ1-1
V: TRBV19
size: NA
DNA: TGTGCCAGTAGTGCTCTGGGGCGGGGTAGCACTGAAGCTTTCTTT
CDR3: CASSALGRGSTEAFF

length: 20
D: NA
J: TRBJ2-7
V: TRBV7-3
size: NA
DNA: TGTGCCAGCAGCTTAGGAGCACCGGACACCTTGGTAGTCGGCGCCTACGAGCAGTACTTC
CDR3: CASSLGAPDTLVVGAYEQYF

length: 16
D: TRBD2
J: TRBJ2-5
V: TRBV2
size: few
DNA: TGTGCCAGCAGTATAGCTAGCGGTGCGTACCAAGAGACCCAGTACTTC
CDR3: CASSIASGAYQETQYF

length: 14
D: NA
J: TRBJ2-7
V: TRBV28
size: once
DNA: TGTGCCAGCAGTGGATCTAGGGGTTGGTACGAGCAGTACTTC
CDR3: CASSGSRGWYEQYF

length: 16
D: TRBD1
J: TRBJ1-5
V: TRBV5-6
size: few
DNA: TGTGCCAGCAGCTCTTCCGGGACAGGGCTGAATCAGCCCCAGCATTTT
CDR3: CASSSSGTGLNQPQHF

length: 15
D: TRBD2
J: TRBJ2-5
V: TRBV7-2
size: NA
DNA: TGTGCCAGCAGCTCTCTAGCGGGAGGGCGAGAGACCCAGTACTTC
CDR3: CASSSLAGGRETQYF

length: 12
D: NA
J: TRBJ2-3
V: TRBV7-8
size: NA
DNA: TGTGCCAGCAGCTACCCCGAGAATACGCAGTATTTT
CDR3: CASSYPENTQYF

length: 14
D: NA
J: TRBJ2-2
V: TRBV25-1
size: once
DNA: TGTGCCAGCAGTGAATCCGGGGGAGCCGGGGAGCTGTTTTTT
CDR3: CASSESGGAGELFF

length: 14
D: NA
J: TRBJ2-7
V: TRBV5-1
size: NA
DNA: TGCGCCAGCAGCTTGGCCGGACAAACCTACGAGCAGTACTTC
CDR3: CASSLAGQTYEQYF

length: 14
D: TRBD2
J: TRBJ2-2
V: TRBV27
size: NA
DNA: TGTGCCAGCAGATTAGCGGGGAACACCGGGGAGCTGTTTTTT
CDR3: CASRLAGNTGELFF

length: 13
D: NA
J: TRBJ2-5
V: TRBV7-2
size: once
DNA: TGTGCCAGCAGCTTAGCGACAGGCGGGACCCAGTACTTC
CDR3: CASSLATGGTQYF

length: 15
D: NA
J: TRBJ2-7
V: TRBV2
size: NA
DNA: TGTGCCAGCAGTGGTATTGGTCTGGGAGCTTACGAGCAGTACTTC
CDR3: CASSGIGLGAYEQYF

length: 17
D: NA
J: TRBJ1-1
V: TRBV5-1
size: NA
DNA: TGCGCCAGCAGCTTGGTCGGACAGCGAATCTTGAACACTGAAGCTTTCTTT
CDR3: CASSLVGQRILNTEAFF